This record concerns one T cell receptor (beta chain) sequence. Antigen unknown. This entry belongs to a study of T cell responses to AZD1222 COVID-19 vaccine. Overall study findings and caveats: Possibly, clonal diversity was underestimated; donors were largely white British and included more females. Vaccine-associated CD4 TCRs ranged over spike, dominating at 160-218 and 743-854.

Sequenced by immunoSEQ multiplex PCR; TCRdb stores in-frame clones only, minus some. Here the sample spans approximately 110,000 clones, around 86% being singletons. The TCR sequence derives from an adult in good health. Sequencing was performed on peripheral blood, taken on day 0 of AZD1222 vaccination.

This CDR3 reads CASSALGTDANYGYTF. The CDR3, as DNA: TGTGCCAGTAGTGCCCTCGGGACGGATGCTAACTATGGCTACACCTTC. This sequence joins TRBV19 and TRBJ1-2; possibly TRBD1 for D (5 bases). Germline V gene lookup returns CDR1 LNHDA and CDR2 SQIVND (reference sequence). CDR3 length equals 16 residues. Deletions cut 5 bases from V and 0 bases from J, with 16 bases between.